What follows is one TCR beta chain and its context. Its antigen is as yet unknown. This sample was included in a study of cytomegalovirus exposure and HLA in healthy donors. Broader study findings: A later analysis linked a missense variant in DCLRE1C to the trimming of TCR beta V and J genes.

Primers: 60 Vbeta forward and 13 Jbeta reverse. How the authors handled the data: Tens of millions of unique TCR beta chains, some 9.9 million shared, were counted in a later analysis. Only in-frame clones appear in the TCRdb table, and some are missing; sequencing was by immunoSEQ multiplex PCR. D and trimming come from the DNA, and the V and J calls and clone size come from that table. The sample contains approximately 140,000 clones, about four fifths of which appear only once. Trimming left V 3 bases short and J 1 base short, with 7 bases between. CDR1 is SGHTA, CDR2 FQGNSA, per germline. This CDR3 is built from 14 residues.

The genes are TRBV7-2 and TRBJ2-1; the D is unclear. Input material: PBMCs. The clonotype comes from a man aged 18 to 29 in good health and CMV-seronegative. The CDR3 nucleotides read TGTGCCAGCAGCTTTGATCGGTCCTACAATGAGCAGTTCTTC. Translating it yields CASSFDRSYNEQFF.